Listed below are T cell receptor beta chains from one sample, sequenced in a study of shared clonotypes between healthy human individuals. TCRdb keeps only in-frame clones here, not all; method: immunoSEQ multiplex PCR. The sample holds over a million clones, under 99% seen once. Sequenced material: naive CD4+ T cells sorted from blood. The receptors come from a man aged 25-45 years in good health. Both conserved end residues are part of each CDR3. The order of the fields is clone size, V gene, D gene, J gene, CDR3 DNA, CDR3 protein. The D gene is left open where the match is weak. Clone size appears in some rows only: once, few, many, or a class for an expanded clone.

abundance: -
v_gene: TRBV2
d_gene: -
j_gene: TRBJ1-5
CDR3nt: TGTGCCTGCCACGGCAGGGAGGGCAATCAGCCCCAGCATTTT
CDR3aa: CACHGREGNQPQHF

abundance: -
v_gene: TRBV5-4
d_gene: TRBD1
j_gene: TRBJ2-7
CDR3nt: TGTGCCAGCAGCACTCAGGGGGCTCGGTCTGACTATTCCTACGAGCAGTACTTC
CDR3aa: CASSTQGARSDYSYEQYF

abundance: -
v_gene: TRBV5-1
d_gene: TRBD2
j_gene: TRBJ2-2
CDR3nt: TGCGCCAGCAGCTTGATCGCGGGAGAAGACACCGGGGAGCTGTTTTTT
CDR3aa: CASSLIAGEDTGELFF

abundance: -
v_gene: TRBV28
d_gene: -
j_gene: TRBJ2-7
CDR3nt: TGTGCCAGCATAGGGGCGGGACGGTACGAGCAGTACTTC
CDR3aa: CASIGAGRYEQYF

abundance: -
v_gene: TRBV10-1
d_gene: -
j_gene: TRBJ2-7
CDR3nt: TGCGCCAGAGTTCCCTTCTCCTACGAGCAGTACTTC
CDR3aa: CARVPFSYEQYF

abundance: -
v_gene: TRBV5-4
d_gene: -
j_gene: TRBJ1-4
CDR3nt: TGTGCCAGCAGCTTAGTTCCGGGGGGCCGAGAAAAACTGTTTTTT
CDR3aa: CASSLVPGGREKLFF

abundance: -
v_gene: TRBV19
d_gene: -
j_gene: TRBJ2-7
CDR3nt: TGTGCCAGTAGTTCCGCGTCGTGGGAGCAGTACTTC
CDR3aa: CASSSASWEQYF

abundance: once
v_gene: TRBV6-5
d_gene: TRBD2
j_gene: TRBJ2-5
CDR3nt: TGTGCCAGCAGTTACTCGCTAGCGGAACTTCAAGAGACCCAGTACTTC
CDR3aa: CASSYSLAELQETQYF

abundance: -
v_gene: TRBV19
d_gene: -
j_gene: TRBJ1-2
CDR3nt: TGTGCCAGTAGTATAGGACAGGCAGCAATCAACTATGGCTACACCTTC
CDR3aa: CASSIGQAAINYGYTF

abundance: -
v_gene: TRBV5-5
d_gene: TRBD1
j_gene: TRBJ1-5
CDR3nt: TGTGCCAGCAGCTCCCGACAGGGACCGGGTCAGCCCCAGCATTTT
CDR3aa: CASSSRQGPGQPQHF

abundance: -
v_gene: TRBV5-1
d_gene: -
j_gene: TRBJ2-3
CDR3nt: TGCGCCAGCAGCTTGGCGGGGACGGGCTGGGGCACAGATACGCAGTATTTT
CDR3aa: CASSLAGTGWGTDTQYF

abundance: -
v_gene: TRBV7-7
d_gene: TRBD1
j_gene: TRBJ2-2
CDR3nt: TGTGCCAGCAGCTGGGACAGGGATATCGGGGAGCTGTTTTTT
CDR3aa: CASSWDRDIGELFF

abundance: -
v_gene: TRBV30
d_gene: -
j_gene: TRBJ2-7
CDR3nt: TGTGCCTGGTCCACAGGAACGCCCTACGAGCAGTACTTC
CDR3aa: CAWSTGTPYEQYF

abundance: -
v_gene: TRBV28
d_gene: TRBD2
j_gene: TRBJ2-4
CDR3nt: TGTGCCAGCAGTTGGGGGGGTCGGGCCAAAAACATTCAGTACTTC
CDR3aa: CASSWGGRAKNIQYF

abundance: -
v_gene: TRBV9
d_gene: -
j_gene: TRBJ2-2
CDR3nt: TGTGCCAGCAGCGTAGAGCTGAACACCGGGGAGCTGTTTTTT
CDR3aa: CASSVELNTGELFF

abundance: -
v_gene: TRBV19
d_gene: -
j_gene: TRBJ1-1
CDR3nt: TGTGCCAGTAGCTCCCACGGGAGGGCCGGGAACACTGAAGCTTTCTTT
CDR3aa: CASSSHGRAGNTEAFF

abundance: -
v_gene: TRBV6-5
d_gene: TRBD2
j_gene: TRBJ2-7
CDR3nt: TGTGCCAGCAGTTACTCGGGAGCGGGATTGTACGAGCAGTACTTC
CDR3aa: CASSYSGAGLYEQYF

abundance: -
v_gene: TRBV5-5
d_gene: -
j_gene: TRBJ2-5
CDR3nt: TGTGCCAGCAGCTTGTTAGAGACCCAGTACTTC
CDR3aa: CASSLLETQYF